These 27 T cell receptor beta chains originate from one sample sequenced in a study of breast tumors, draining lymph nodes, adjacent tissues. TCRdb reanalysed the multiplex PCR reads using MiXCR and keeps one entry per CDR3 protein. The data hold a few hundred thousand distinct CDR3 sequences, with about 34% observed a single time. Axillary draining lymph nodes of breast cancer patients supplied the node samples. Specimen: axillary lymph node tissue. The receptor source for this set is a female donor with breast cancer. Some clones in this sample may be carry-over from other donors' samples.

About this clonotype: Given a much more abundant clone one base away, this may be a read error. This sequence joins TRBV11-2 and TRBJ2-2, with D unclear. This CDR3 contains 14 residues. The germline V gene has CDR1 SGHAT and CDR2 FQNNGV. Trimming pared 1 base from V and 6 bases from J, leaving 9 bases between. The CDR3 is CASSLAFLAGELFF. In nucleotides, the CDR3 is TGTGCCAGCAGCTTAGCTTTTTTAGCCGGGGAGCTGTTTTTT. The full variable domain, completed using reference TRBV11-2 and TRBJ2-2, is EAGVAQSPRYKIIEKRQSVAFWCNPISGHATLYWYQQILGQGPKLLIQFQNNGVVDDSQLPKDRFSAERLKGVDSTLKIQPAKLEDSAVYLCASSLAFLAGELFFGEGSRLTVL.

V usage is TRBV7-9 and J usage is TRBJ1-4; TRBD1 aligns across 7 bases. The CDR3 is made up of 15 amino acids. V lost 4 bases to trimming and J lost 5 bases; unmatched junction nucleotides: 7. CDR1 and CDR2 from the germline V gene are SEHNR and FQNEAQ (reference sequence). CDR3 nucleotides: TGTGCCAGCAGCTCCTCCGGGACAGCAAATGAAAAACTGTTTTTT. As protein: CASSSSGTANEKLFF.

Many counts were recorded for this clonotype. The chain recombines TRBV10-3 with TRBJ2-7; D is unclear. CDR3 length equals 13 residues. The germline CDR1 and CDR2 sequences are ENHRY and SYGVKD. Deletions cut 8 bases from V and 3 bases from J, with 14 bases between. The CDR3 reads CAIWSSRLYEQYF. CDR3 DNA sequence: TGTGCCATCTGGTCCTCTAGACTCTACGAGCAGTACTTC.

The V call is TRBV5-1, the J call TRBJ1-1; TRBD1 is a possible D gene (5 bases). V lost 3 bases and J 3 bases, leaving 15 bases between the germline ends. The CDR3 is 15 amino acids. Looked up from germline, CDR1 is SGHRS and CDR2 is YFSETQ. CDR3 sequence: CASSSGVGGDTEAFF. The CDR3 nucleotides are TGCGCCAGCAGCTCGGGGGTGGGGGGGGACACTGAAGCTTTCTTT.

This clonotype was detected ten times or more. V is TRBV19 and J is TRBJ1-3; tentatively, D is TRBD1 (6 bases). CDR3 length: 13 residues. Trimming removed 7 bases from V and 6 bases from J, with 13 bases in between. The germline V gene encodes CDR1 LNHDA and CDR2 SQIVND (reference sequence). DNA for the CDR3: TGTGCCAGTAATACAGGGCGTTCAAACACCATATATTTT. Translating it yields CASNTGRSNTIYF.

This chain links TRBV30 with TRBJ1-5; 9 positions match TRBD1. Per the germline V gene, CDR1 is GTSNPN and CDR2 is SVGIG (reference sequence). This CDR3 has 14 amino acids. Trimming at V came to 4 bases and at J to 4 bases, leaving 5 bases not matched to a gene. In DNA, the CDR3 is TGTGCCTGGAAAACAGGGGGCCGGAATCAGCCCCAGCATTTT. It translates to CAWKTGGRNQPQHF.

This clonotype was seen just once. A much larger clone differs by one base, so this may be a read error. The chain uses TRBV10-3 and TRBJ1-5; TRBD1 agrees at 9 bases. With 10 bases clipped from V and 3 bases from J, the junction kept 10 bases outside the gene matches. This CDR3 comprises 15 residues. Looked up from germline, CDR1 is ENHRY and CDR2 is SYGVKD. CDR3 DNA: TGTGCCAGCAGCCGGGACAGGGCTTCCAATCAGCCCCAGCATTTT. Encoded protein: CASSRDRASNQPQHF.

This clonotype was counted at least ten times. The rearrangement links TRBV18 to TRBJ2-7; D gene unclear. In germline, CDR1 is KGHSH, CDR2 LQKENI. V lost 6 bases and J lost 0, with 6 bases in between. This CDR3 is 12 amino acids long. In nucleotides, the CDR3 is TGTGCCAGCTCGTCCTTCTCCTACGAGCAGTACTTC. Translated: CASSSFSYEQYF.

This clonotype was seen ten or more times. The chain couples TRBV5-1 to TRBJ1-3, with D tentatively TRBD1 (6 bases). The CDR3 is 15 amino acids. In germline, CDR1 is SGHRS, CDR2 YFSETQ. With 7 bases removed from V and 0 bases from J, the gap between germline ends came to 14 bases. The CDR3 DNA reads as TGCGCCAGCGCGGCGGGGGCAGCCTCTGGAAACACCATATATTTT. Translation gives CASAAGAASGNTIYF.

This clonotype came up many times. The chain employs TRBV6-1 and TRBJ1-2; 8 positions agree with TRBD1. V was pared by 7 bases and J by 2 bases, with 6 bases of the junction left unmatched. Germline CDR1 is MNHNS and CDR2 is SASEGT. The CDR3 has 14 residues. The CDR3 DNA reads as TGTGCCAGCACGAGGGACAGGCAGAACTATGGCTACACCTTC. This gives the protein CASTRDRQNYGYTF.

This clonotype was observed a handful of times. The gene calls are TRBV18 and TRBJ2-2; D not certain. This CDR3 has 15 residues. The V gene lost 1 base and the J gene lost 1 base, with 7 bases spanning the gap. The germline V gene has CDR1 KGHSH and CDR2 LQKENI. CDR3 protein: CASSPLWENTGELFF. As DNA, the CDR3 is TGTGCCAGCTCACCACTTTGGGAGAACACCGGGGAGCTGTTTTTT.

The DNA of the CDR3 is TGTGCCAGCAGTGCCCTGGGACTAGCGGGAGCCTCGAACACCGGGGAGCTGTTTTTT. Translated, it gives CASSALGLAGASNTGELFF. The V call is TRBV6-6, the J call TRBJ2-2; 14 bases agree with TRBD2. Trimming at V came to 5 bases and at J to 0 bases, leaving 8 bases not matched to a gene. Germline loops: CDR1 MNHNY, CDR2 SVGAGI (reference sequence). The CDR3 length is 19 residues.

This clonotype was seen repeatedly, ten times or more. The genes are TRBV20-1 and TRBJ1-2; D gene uncertain. V dropped 0 bases and J dropped 7 bases, with 9 bases sitting between them. This CDR3 has 12 amino acids. Germline loops: CDR1 DFQATT, CDR2 SNEGSKA (reference sequence). CDR3 protein: CSAREGISGYTF. In DNA form, the CDR3 reads TGCAGTGCTAGAGAAGGGATCTCTGGCTACACCTTC.

As to this clonotype: As the CDR3 is not closed by the conserved phenylalanine or tryptophan, this likely results from a read error. No DNA is shown, since the ends of the CDR3 on it are uncertain; the CDR3 is the one TCRdb lists. V usage is TRBV6-1 and J usage is TRBJ2-3. Germline V gene data show CDR1 as MNHNS and CDR2 as SASEGT. The CDR3 contains 8 residues when both ends are counted. CDR3 sequence: CASSDGFY.

Notes on this clonotype: The junction departs from the called germline gene at one end, perhaps through a read error. The V call is TRBV7-2, the J call TRBJ2-1; 14 bases match TRBD2. The CDR3 covers 19 residues. Germline V gene lookup returns CDR1 SGHTA and CDR2 FQGNSA. CDR3 nucleotide sequence: TGTGCCAGCAGCAGGACTAGCGGGGGGCCCACTTCCTCCCACAATGAGCAGTTCTTC. Its translation is CASSRTSGGPTSSHNEQFF.

The CDR3 region is CASSLAGQGAETQYF. CDR3 bases: TGTGCCAGCAGTCTAGCGGGACAGGGTGCAGAGACCCAGTACTTC. The chain joins TRBV6-1 to TRBJ2-5; D may be TRBD1 or TRBD2 (9 bases each). The CDR3 covers 15 residues. The germline gives CDR1 MNHNS, CDR2 SASEGT. The V end was cut by 5 bases, the J end by 4 bases, with 17 bases between.

This clonotype was counted ten times or more. This chain connects TRBV30 to TRBJ2-7, with TRBD1 identical over 7 bases. This CDR3 spans 13 amino acids. The germline CDR1 and CDR2 sequences are GTSNPN and SVGIG (reference sequence). The CDR3 here is CAVDRAEFYEQYF. The CDR3 coding sequence is TGTGCTGTTGACAGGGCCGAATTCTACGAGCAGTACTTC.

To note about this clonotype: This may come from a read error, since a much larger clone is one base off. This rearrangement joins TRBV11-2 to TRBJ2-2; D is undetermined. The CDR3 has 15 amino acids. V shed 2 bases and J shed 7 bases, with 14 bases lying between them. Germline V gene lookup returns CDR1 SGHAT and CDR2 FQNNGV. Here the CDR3 reads CASSLPRGSGGELFF. In nucleotides, the CDR3 is TGTGCCAGCAGCTTACCTCGCGGATCTGGCGGGGAGCTGTTTTTT.

Only a few counts were recorded for this clonotype. The rearrangement links TRBV11-2 to TRBJ2-1; 10 bases match TRBD1. This CDR3 is built from 15 residues. The J segment lost 5 bases and the V segment lost 5 bases, leaving 6 bases of the junction unmatched. Per germline, CDR1 SGHAT and CDR2 FQNNGV. The CDR3 loop reads CASSPGTGANNEQFF. Here the CDR3 DNA reads TGTGCCAGCAGCCCCGGGACAGGGGCCAACAATGAGCAGTTCTTC.

The sample holds a few counts of this clonotype. One base away lies a much larger clone, so this may be a sequencing read error. J is TRBJ2-3 and V is TRBV5-1, with 7 bases aligning to TRBD2. This CDR3 contains 16 residues. V was pared by 0 bases and J by 5 bases, with 9 bases of the junction left unmatched. Per the germline V gene, CDR1 is SGHRS and CDR2 is YFSETQ. CDR3 bases: TGCGCCAGCAGCTTGGCGGCTAGCGGCAACGGAGATACGCAGTATTTT. This encodes CASSLAASGNGDTQYF. The full variable domain, completed using reference TRBV5-1 and TRBJ2-3, is KAGVTQTPRYLIKTRGQQVTLSCSPISGHRSVSWYQQTPGQGLQFLFEYFSETQRNKGNFPGRFSGRQFSNSRSEMNVSTLELGDSALYLCASSLAASGNGDTQYFGPGTRLTVL.

Only a few counts were recorded for this clonotype. The rearrangement joins TRBV5-1 to TRBJ2-6; TRBD2 aligns across 13 bases. Germline V gene sequence: CDR1 SGHRS, CDR2 YFSETQ. Losses at the gene ends were 4 bases for V and 4 bases for J; bases not matched to a gene: 5. There are 17 residues in the CDR3. The CDR3 is CASSLGLAGTGANVLTF. The CDR3 DNA is TGCGCCAGCAGCCTGGGACTAGCGGGAACCGGGGCCAACGTCCTGACTTTC.

The table lists this clonotype with many counts. The chain combines TRBV19 with TRBJ2-5, with a possible D match to TRBD2 (5 bases). The CDR3 consists of 13 residues. Trimming cost V 6 bases and J 1 base, with 9 bases left between them. Germline CDR1 and CDR2: LNHDA and SQIVND (reference sequence). The CDR3 region has the DNA TGTGCCAGTAGCTCGGGGATCCAAGAGACCCAGTACTTC. Translation gives CASSSGIQETQYF.

With regard to this clonotype: Being one base from a much bigger clone, this may be a read error. The chain couples TRBV6-6 to TRBJ2-7, with no clear D. The CDR3 has 16 residues. Per the germline V gene, CDR1 is MNHNY and CDR2 is SVGAGI (reference sequence). The CDR3 DNA reads TGTGCCTGCAGTTACTCGATAGGCGGAAGCTCCTACGAGCAGTACTTC. This translates into CACSYSIGGSSYEQYF.

Regarding this clonotype: This clone may be a read error of a much larger clone one base away. The rearrangement links TRBV7-9 to TRBJ2-5; D may be TRBD1 or TRBD2 (5 bases each). The CDR3 has 15 amino acids. From germline, CDR1 is SEHNR and CDR2 FQNEAQ (reference sequence). CDR3 bases: TGTGCCAGCAGCTTGGCGGGCCAGGACACGGAGACCCAGCACTTC. This codes for CASSLAGQDTETQHF.

The rearrangement uses TRBV6-2 or TRBV6-3 and TRBJ1-2; D is uncertain. V shed 2 bases and J shed 8 bases, with 15 bases lying between them. Per the germline V gene, CDR1 is MNHEY and CDR2 is SVGEGT. CDR3 length: 14 residues. The CDR3 loop is CASSYLDALSGYTF. The CDR3 DNA follows: TGTGCCAGCAGTTACCTGGACGCTTTAAGCGGCTACACCTTC.

This clonotype showed up many times. The chain employs TRBV25-1 and TRBJ2-6; tentative D call: TRBD2 (6 bases). CDR1 and CDR2 from the germline V gene are MGHDK and SYGVNS. This CDR3 is 16 amino acids long. V was pared by 1 base and J by 4 bases, with 11 bases between. CDR3 in amino acids: CASSEFGGTGANVLTF. Written as DNA, the CDR3 is TGTGCCAGCAGTGAATTCGGAGGGACGGGGGCCAACGTCCTGACTTTC. The full variable domain, completed using reference TRBV25-1 and TRBJ2-6, is EADIYQTPRYLVIGTGKKITLECSQTMGHDKMYWYQQDPGMELHLIHYSYGVNSTEKGDLSSESTVSRIRTEHFPLTLESARPSHTSQYLCASSEFGGTGANVLTFGAGSRLTVL.

This clonotype was recorded many times. The chain is built from TRBV14 and TRBJ2-3; a possible D gene is TRBD1 (6 bases). V shed 3 bases and J shed 5 bases, with 15 bases lying between them. The CDR3 runs to 15 residues. The germline V gene encodes CDR1 SGHDN and CDR2 FVKESK. Here the CDR3 reads CASSHLPWTEDTQYF. CDR3 sequence (DNA): TGTGCCAGCAGCCACCTACCCTGGACAGAAGATACGCAGTATTTT. Together with reference TRBV14 and TRBJ2-3, the CDR3 gives the full variable domain: EAGVTQFPSHSVIEKGQTVTLRCDPISGHDNLYWYRRVMGKEIKFLLHFVKESKQDESGMPNNRFLAERTGGTYSTLKVQPAELEDSGVYFCASSHLPWTEDTQYFGPGTRLTVL.